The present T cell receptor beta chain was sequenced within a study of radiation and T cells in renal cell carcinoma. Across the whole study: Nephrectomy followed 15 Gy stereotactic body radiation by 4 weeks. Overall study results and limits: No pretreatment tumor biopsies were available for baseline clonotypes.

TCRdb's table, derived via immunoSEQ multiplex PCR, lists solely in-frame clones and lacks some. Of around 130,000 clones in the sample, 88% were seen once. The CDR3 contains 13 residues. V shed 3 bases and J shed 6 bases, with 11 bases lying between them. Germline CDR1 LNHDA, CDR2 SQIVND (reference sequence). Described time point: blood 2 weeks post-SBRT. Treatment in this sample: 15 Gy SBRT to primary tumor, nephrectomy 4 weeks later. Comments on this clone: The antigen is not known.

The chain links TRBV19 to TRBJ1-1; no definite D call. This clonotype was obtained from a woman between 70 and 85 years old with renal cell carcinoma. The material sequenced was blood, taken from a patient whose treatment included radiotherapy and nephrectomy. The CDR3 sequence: CASSMRRPAEAFF. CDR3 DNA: TGTGCCAGTAGTATGCGGCGGCCCGCTGAAGCTTTCTTT. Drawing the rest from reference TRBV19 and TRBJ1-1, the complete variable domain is DGGITQSPKYLFRKEGQNVTLSCEQNLNHDAMYWYRQDPGQGLRLIYYSQIVNDFQKGDIAEGYSVSREKKESFPLTVTSAQKNPTAFYLCASSMRRPAEAFFGQGTRLTVV.